The following is a T cell receptor (beta chain) sequence with its context. This specimen comes from a study of shared clonotypes between healthy human individuals. Naive-designated CD8 cells lacked CD45RO, were positively enriched for CCR7, and omitted terminally differentiated effector memory CD45RA+ cells. This table comes from immunoSEQ multiplex PCR, and its TCRdb copy is limited to in-frame clones, with some not included. The repertoire holds nearly 2 million clones, with roughly 95% as singletons. Germline V gene lookup returns CDR1 WSHSY and CDR2 SAAADI. Trimming removed 2 bases from V and 5 bases from J, with 14 bases in between. The CDR3 contains 15 residues.

Sequencing was performed on naive CD8+ T cells sorted from blood. The chain combines TRBV10-2 with TRBJ2-3; the D gene is possibly TRBD1 (5 bases). The TCR comes from a man aged 18 to 29 in good health. CDR3 nucleotides: TGCGCCAGCAGTGAGAGTAGGGGTCTTCTAGATACGCAGTATTTT. This codes for CASSESRGLLDTQYF.